Following are 17 T cell receptor beta chains from one sample sequenced in a study of OX40 agonist ivuxolimab in advanced cancers. TCRdb's copy holds only in-frame clones and misses some; the assay was immunoSEQ multiplex PCR. The table includes 84,000 or so clones, around 94% detected once. The sample was CD4+ or CD8+ T cells sorted from blood, taken in a trial of the OX40 agonist ivuxolimab. These receptor sequences come from an adult with an advanced solid tumor such as melanoma, head and neck, liver or kidney cancer.

The V and J genes are TRBV9 and TRBJ2-5; TRBD1 aligns across 7 bases. The CDR3 consists of 16 residues. Germline V gives CDR1 SGDLS, CDR2 YYNGEE. V was clipped by 3 bases and J by 7 bases; unmatched bases: 15. The CDR3 DNA sequence: TGTGCCAGCAGCGCGGGACCTAGGGACAGTGCTTGGACCCAGTACTTC. It yields the protein CASSAGPRDSAWTQYF.

This clone was counted a single time. J is TRBJ1-4 and V is TRBV5-6, with 7 bases lining up with TRBD1. CDR3 length equals 15 residues. The V segment lost 0 bases and the J segment 9 bases; nucleotides outside the gene matches: 8. The germline V gene has CDR1 SGHDT and CDR2 YYEEEE. CDR3 in amino acids: CASSLAGPDRKKLFF. The CDR3 nucleotides read TGTGCCAGCAGCTTGGCCGGACCGGACAGGAAAAAACTGTTTTTT.

The genes are TRBV7-8 and TRBJ2-5; possibly TRBD2 for D (6 bases). The DNA end is more similar to TRBJ2-7, so the J call may be wrong. The CDR3 totals 16 residues. Germline CDR1 SGHVS, CDR2 FQNEAQ. Here the CDR3 reads CASSLEVAVGTYEQYF. The DNA for the CDR3 is TGTGCCAGCAGCTTAGAAGTGGCAGTCGGGACTTACGAGCAGTACTTC.

This chain joins TRBV6-7 and TRBJ2-7; D may be TRBD2 (5 bases). TRBV6-7 is marked as an open reading frame, function uncertain. The CDR3 consists of 17 residues. V gave up 0 bases and J gave up 3 bases, with 18 bases separating them. CDR3 region: CASSYSRCRLAIYEQYF. The CDR3 DNA sequence: TGTGCCAGCAGTTACTCGAGGTGTCGGCTAGCCATCTACGAGCAGTACTTC.

The chain has TRBV15 and TRBJ1-1, with 9 bases matching TRBD1. Germline assignment: CDR1 LNHNV and CDR2 YYDKDF (reference sequence). CDR3 length: 15 amino acids. Germline trimming cut 4 bases from V and 4 bases from J; bases unmatched to any gene: 7. CDR3: CATSTRQGGLTEAFF. Written as DNA, the CDR3 is TGTGCCACCAGCACGCGACAGGGGGGACTCACTGAAGCTTTCTTT.

The chain uses TRBV4-3 and TRBJ1-1, with D possibly TRBD1 on 5 matching bases. Germline values: CDR1 LGHNA, CDR2 YSLEER. V lost 0 bases to trimming and J lost 6 bases, with 11 bases between them. The CDR3 has 14 amino acids. The CDR3 region has the DNA TGCGCCAGCAGCCAAGATCTCGGGGGTTCTGAAGCTTTCTTT. This codes for CASSQDLGGSEAFF.

V is TRBV19 and J is TRBJ2-1; 8 bases match TRBD1. Trimming cost V 2 bases and J 4 bases; bases outside gene matches: 4. The V gene's germline CDR1 is LNHDA and CDR2 SQIVND (reference sequence). This CDR3 has 15 amino acids. The CDR3: CASSIPDRGYNEQFF. CDR3 DNA sequence: TGTGCCAGTAGTATACCCGACAGGGGATACAATGAGCAGTTCTTC.

This chain connects TRBV19 to TRBJ2-4, with 16 nucleotides matching TRBD2. The CDR3 length is 15 residues. V shed 6 bases, J shed 15 bases, and the junction held 11 bases outside the gene matches. Per the germline V gene, CDR1 is LNHDA and CDR2 is SQIVND (reference sequence). Written as DNA, the CDR3 is TGTGCCAGTAGGGGCCCGGGACTAGCGGGAGGGATTGGGTACTTC. Its protein product is CASRGPGLAGGIGYF.

The CDR3 region has the DNA TGTGCCAGCAGCTTGCCAGACCCCTACGAGCAGTACTTC. Its protein product is CASSLPDPYEQYF. The chain combines TRBV5-6 with TRBJ2-7; no clear D gene. Germline CDR1 SGHDT, CDR2 YYEEEE. Trimming removed 1 base from V and 2 bases from J, with 7 bases in between. This CDR3 comprises 13 residues.

A word on this clone: Other DNA sequences in this specimen translate into the identical CDR3. The chain recombines TRBV7-9 with TRBJ2-7; D is possibly TRBD2 (6 bases). This CDR3 comprises 12 residues. V was cut by 5 bases and J by 3 bases, with 8 bases left in between. The germline V gene has CDR1 SEHNR and CDR2 FQNEAQ (reference sequence). The CDR3 protein is CASSPEGYEQYF. CDR3 DNA sequence: TGTGCCAGCAGCCCGGAGGGCTACGAGCAGTACTTC. The whole variable domain, remainder taken from reference TRBV7-9 and TRBJ2-7, is DTGVSQNPRHKITKRGQNVTFRCDPISEHNRLYWYRQTLGQGPEFLTYFQNEAQLEKSRLLSDRFSAERPKGSFSTLEIQRTEQGDSAMYLCASSPEGYEQYFGPGTRLTVT.

The chain links TRBV5-8 to TRBJ2-7; 7 bases fit TRBD1. Germline values: CDR1 SGHTS, CDR2 YDEGEE. The CDR3 contains 15 residues. Unmatched junction bases numbered 10, after V lost 4 bases and J lost 3 bases. The CDR3 DNA reads as TGTGCCAGCAGCGCGAGACAGGGATCGTTCTACGAGCAGTACTTC. Amino acid sequence: CASSARQGSFYEQYF.

This chain links TRBV27 with TRBJ2-7; TRBD1 matches at 10 bases. V lost 6 bases and J lost 3; bases outside the gene matches: 8. Germline assignment: CDR1 MNHEY and CDR2 SMNVEV (reference sequence). The CDR3 consists of 15 residues. CDR3 in amino acids: CASSPGTGAGYEQYF. The CDR3 DNA reads TGTGCCAGCAGCCCGGGGACAGGGGCCGGCTACGAGCAGTACTTC.

The rearrangement links TRBV7-3 to TRBJ1-5, with 10 positions matching TRBD1. V trimming: 3 bases; J trimming: 1 base; junction bases outside the gene matches: 21. Germline V gene sequence: CDR1 SGHTA, CDR2 FQGTGA. The CDR3 totals 22 residues. The CDR3 DNA reads TGTGCCAGCAGCTTTGATTCCTCCCCTTCGGGCTCGGACAGGGGGAGCAATCAGCCCCAGCATTTT. Its protein is CASSFDSSPSGSDRGSNQPQHF.

This sequence joins TRBV2 and TRBJ2-5, with 7 bases lining up with TRBD2. The CDR3 spans 15 residues. The V and J ends lost 4 bases and 1 base, in that order; junction bases with no gene match: 6. Germline V gives CDR1 SNHLY, CDR2 FYNNEI. CDR3 loop: CASSASGRIQETQYF. In DNA, the CDR3 is TGTGCCAGCAGTGCTAGCGGAAGAATCCAAGAGACCCAGTACTTC. Together with reference TRBV2 and TRBJ2-5, the CDR3 gives the full variable domain: EPEVTQTPSHQVTQMGQEVILRCVPISNHLYFYWYRQILGQKVEFLVSFYNNEISEKSEIFDDQFSVERPDGSNFTLKIRSTKLEDSAMYFCASSASGRIQETQYFGPGTRLLVL.

This CDR3 is CASSLGGANQPQHF. In DNA, the CDR3 is TGCGCCAGCAGCTTAGGGGGGGCGAATCAGCCCCAGCATTTT. The V call is TRBV5-1, the J call TRBJ1-5; the D gene is possibly TRBD1 (6 bases). The germline V and J ends were trimmed by 2 bases and 4 bases, with 10 bases remaining between them. Germline CDR1 reads SGHRS; CDR2 reads YFSETQ. The CDR3 length is 14 residues.

The chain is built from TRBV4-3 and TRBJ1-1, with D uncertain. The CDR3 runs 15 residues. Germline values: CDR1 LGHNA, CDR2 YSLEER. The ends were cut back, 4 bases at V and 3 bases at J, with 15 bases in the middle. CDR3 sequence: CASSRGTTQDTEAFF. CDR3 DNA: TGCGCCAGCAGCCGTGGTACGACCCAGGACACTGAAGCTTTCTTT.

This chain connects TRBV5-4 to TRBJ2-7, with D hard to call. Germline V CDR1 and CDR2: SGHNT, YYREEE (reference sequence). The CDR3 covers 13 residues. Trimming took off 0 bases at V and 6 bases at J, with 10 bases between the two ends. The CDR3 DNA follows: TGTGCCAGCAGCTTGGGGACCACCGTCGAGCAGTACTTC. The encoded protein is CASSLGTTVEQYF.